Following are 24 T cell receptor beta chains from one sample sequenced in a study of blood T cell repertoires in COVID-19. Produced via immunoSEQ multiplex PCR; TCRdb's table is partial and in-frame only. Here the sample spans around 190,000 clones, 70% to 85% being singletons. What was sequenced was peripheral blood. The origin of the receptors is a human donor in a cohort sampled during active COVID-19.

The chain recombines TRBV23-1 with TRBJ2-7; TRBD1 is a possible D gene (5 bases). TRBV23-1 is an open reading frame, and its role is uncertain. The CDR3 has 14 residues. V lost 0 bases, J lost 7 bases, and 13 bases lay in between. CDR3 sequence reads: CASSQSNQGWEQYF. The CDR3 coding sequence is TGCGCCAGCAGTCAATCGAACCAGGGTTGGGAGCAGTACTTC.

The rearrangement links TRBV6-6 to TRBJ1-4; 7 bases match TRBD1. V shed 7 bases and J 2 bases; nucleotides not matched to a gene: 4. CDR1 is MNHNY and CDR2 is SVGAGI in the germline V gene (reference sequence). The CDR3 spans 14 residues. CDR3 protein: CASKMGQTNEKLFF. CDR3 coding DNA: TGTGCCAGCAAAATGGGACAGACTAATGAAAAACTGTTTTTT.

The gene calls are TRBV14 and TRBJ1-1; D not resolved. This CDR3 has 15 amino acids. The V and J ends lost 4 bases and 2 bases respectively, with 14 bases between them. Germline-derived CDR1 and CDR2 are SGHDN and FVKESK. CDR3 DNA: TGTGCCAGCAGCCGAGGCCTAACCCTCAACACTGAAGCTTTCTTT. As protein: CASSRGLTLNTEAFF.

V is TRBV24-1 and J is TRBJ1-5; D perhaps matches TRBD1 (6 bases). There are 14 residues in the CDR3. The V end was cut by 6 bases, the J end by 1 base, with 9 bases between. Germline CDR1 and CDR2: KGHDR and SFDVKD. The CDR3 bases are TGTGCCACCAGTTCTGACAGGAGCAATCAGCCCCAGCATTTT. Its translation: CATSSDRSNQPQHF.

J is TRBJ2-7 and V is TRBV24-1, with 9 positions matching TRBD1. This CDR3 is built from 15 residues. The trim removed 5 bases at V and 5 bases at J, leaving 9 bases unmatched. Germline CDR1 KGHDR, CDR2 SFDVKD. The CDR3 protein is CATSADRGLGDEQYF. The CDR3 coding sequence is TGTGCCACCAGTGCTGACAGGGGGTTAGGGGACGAGCAGTACTTC.

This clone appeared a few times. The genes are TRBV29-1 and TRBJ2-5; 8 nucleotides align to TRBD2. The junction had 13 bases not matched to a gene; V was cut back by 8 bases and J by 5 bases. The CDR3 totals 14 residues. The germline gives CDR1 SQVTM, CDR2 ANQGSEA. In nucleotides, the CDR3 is TGCAGCACCGCGGGCGGGGGGCGCAGGGAGACCCAGTACTTC. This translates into CSTAGGGRRETQYF.

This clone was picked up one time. The CDR3 DNA reads TGTGCCAGCTCAGCAGCGGTTAGCACAGATACGCAGTATTTT. Translated: CASSAAVSTDTQYF. The chain employs TRBV18 and TRBJ2-3, with a possible D match to TRBD2 (5 bases). Between the trimmed V and J ends, which lost 5 bases and 0 bases, there was a span of 9 bases. Germline loops: CDR1 KGHSH, CDR2 LQKENI. The CDR3 consists of 14 residues.

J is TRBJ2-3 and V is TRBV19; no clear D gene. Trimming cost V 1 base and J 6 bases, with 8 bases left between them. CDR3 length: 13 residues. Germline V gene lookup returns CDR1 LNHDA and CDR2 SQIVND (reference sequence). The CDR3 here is CASSIVLADTQYF. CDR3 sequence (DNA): TGTGCCAGTAGTATAGTGCTCGCGGATACGCAGTATTTT.

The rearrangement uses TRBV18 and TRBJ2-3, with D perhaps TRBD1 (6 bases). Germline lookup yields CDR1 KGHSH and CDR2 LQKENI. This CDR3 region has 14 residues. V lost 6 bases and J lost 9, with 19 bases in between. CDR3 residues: CASSLTWGRETQYF. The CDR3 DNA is TGTGCCAGCTCGTTGACGTGGGGGCGCGAGACGCAGTATTTT.

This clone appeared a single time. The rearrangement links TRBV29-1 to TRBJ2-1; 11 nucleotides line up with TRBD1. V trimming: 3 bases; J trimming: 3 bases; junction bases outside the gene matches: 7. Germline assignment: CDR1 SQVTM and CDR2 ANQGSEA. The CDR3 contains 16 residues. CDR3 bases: TGCAGCGTTGACTGGGACAGGGGGTCGGACTACAATGAGCAGTTCTTC. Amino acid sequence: CSVDWDRGSDYNEQFF.

The CDR3 DNA follows: TGTGCCAGCAGTGAAACTTTGGGACAGGGTACCTTTAGCAATCAGCCCCAGCATTTT. Protein: CASSETLGQGTFSNQPQHF. This chain links TRBV6-1 with TRBJ1-5, with TRBD1 matching over 9 bases. The ends lost 2 bases at V and 0 bases at J; junction bases unmatched: 11. The CDR3 sequence is 19 residues long. The germline CDR1 and CDR2 sequences are MNHNS and SASEGT.

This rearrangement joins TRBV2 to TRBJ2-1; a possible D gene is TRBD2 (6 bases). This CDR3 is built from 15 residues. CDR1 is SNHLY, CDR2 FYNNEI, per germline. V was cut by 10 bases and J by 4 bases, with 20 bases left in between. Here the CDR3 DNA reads TGTGCCACATGGTTCGGGCTAGCGCCATACAATGAGCAGTTCTTC. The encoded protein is CATWFGLAPYNEQFF. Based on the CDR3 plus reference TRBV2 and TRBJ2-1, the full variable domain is EPEVTQTPSHQVTQMGQEVILRCVPISNHLYFYWYRQILGQKVEFLVSFYNNEISEKSEIFDDQFSVERPDGSNFTLKIRSTKLEDSAMYFCATWFGLAPYNEQFFGPGTRLTVL.

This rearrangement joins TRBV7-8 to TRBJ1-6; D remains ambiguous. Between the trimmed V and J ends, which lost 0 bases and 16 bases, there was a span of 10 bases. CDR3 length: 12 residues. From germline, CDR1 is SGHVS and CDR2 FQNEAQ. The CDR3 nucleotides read TGTGCCAGCAGCTTAGCGGACTGGGGTCTCCACTTT. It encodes CASSLADWGLHF. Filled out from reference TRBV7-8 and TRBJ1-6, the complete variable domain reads GAGVSQSPRYKVAKRGQDVALRCDPISGHVSLFWYQQALGQGPEFLTYFQNEAQLDKSGLPSDRFFAERPEGSVSTLKIQRTQQEDSAVYLCASSLADWGLHFGNGTRLTVT.

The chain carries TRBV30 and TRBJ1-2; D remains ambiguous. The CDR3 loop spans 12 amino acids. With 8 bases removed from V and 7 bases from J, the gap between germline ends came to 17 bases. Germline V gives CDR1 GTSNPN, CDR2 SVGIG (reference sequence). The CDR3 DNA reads TGTGCCAGGAAGCGGCGTTGGGGTGGCTACACCTTC. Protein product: CARKRRWGGYTF.

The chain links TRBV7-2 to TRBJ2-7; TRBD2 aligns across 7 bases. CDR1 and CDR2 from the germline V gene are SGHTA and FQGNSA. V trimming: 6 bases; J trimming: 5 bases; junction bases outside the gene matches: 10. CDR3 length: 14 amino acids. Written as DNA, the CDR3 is TGTGCCAGCAGAATTACAGGACTAGTCCACGAGCAGTACTTC. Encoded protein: CASRITGLVHEQYF.

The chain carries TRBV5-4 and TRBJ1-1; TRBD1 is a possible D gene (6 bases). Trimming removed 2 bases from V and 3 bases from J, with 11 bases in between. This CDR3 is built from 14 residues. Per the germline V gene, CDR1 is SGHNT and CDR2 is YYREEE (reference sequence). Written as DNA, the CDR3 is TGTGCCAGCAGCTTTGGGCAGGGGCACACTGAAGCTTTCTTT. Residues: CASSFGQGHTEAFF.

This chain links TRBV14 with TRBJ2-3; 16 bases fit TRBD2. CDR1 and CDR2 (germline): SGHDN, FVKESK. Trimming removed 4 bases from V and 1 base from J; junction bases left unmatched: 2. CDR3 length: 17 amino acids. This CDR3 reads CASSRGTSGGGTDTQYF. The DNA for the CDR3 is TGTGCCAGCAGCCGCGGGACTAGCGGGGGGGGCACAGATACGCAGTATTTT.

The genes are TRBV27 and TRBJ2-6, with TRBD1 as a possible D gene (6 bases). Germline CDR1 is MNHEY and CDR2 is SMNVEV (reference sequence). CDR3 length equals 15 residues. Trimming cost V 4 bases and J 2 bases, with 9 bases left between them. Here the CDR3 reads CASSSNRAGANVLTF. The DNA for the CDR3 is TGTGCCAGCAGTTCGAACAGGGCTGGGGCCAACGTCCTGACTTTC.

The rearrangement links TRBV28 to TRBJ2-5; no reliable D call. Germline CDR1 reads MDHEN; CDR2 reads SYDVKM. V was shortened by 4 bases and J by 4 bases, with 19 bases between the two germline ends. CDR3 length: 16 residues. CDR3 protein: CASSYPWAIVTETQYF. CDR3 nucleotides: TGTGCCAGCAGTTACCCCTGGGCTATAGTGACAGAGACCCAGTACTTC.

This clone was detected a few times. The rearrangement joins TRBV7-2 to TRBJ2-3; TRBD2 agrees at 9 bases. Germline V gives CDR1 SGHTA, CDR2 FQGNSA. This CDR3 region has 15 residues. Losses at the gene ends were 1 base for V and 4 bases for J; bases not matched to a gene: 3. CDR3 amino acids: CASSLVAGGPDTQYF. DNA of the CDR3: TGTGCCAGCAGCTTAGTGGCGGGAGGGCCAGATACGCAGTATTTT.

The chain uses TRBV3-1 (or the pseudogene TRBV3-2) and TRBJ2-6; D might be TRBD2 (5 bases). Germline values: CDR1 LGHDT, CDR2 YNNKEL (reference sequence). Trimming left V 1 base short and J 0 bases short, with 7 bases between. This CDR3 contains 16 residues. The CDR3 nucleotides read TGTGCCAGCAGCCAAGGGAGGAACTCTGGGGCCAACGTCCTGACTTTC. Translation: CASSQGRNSGANVLTF.

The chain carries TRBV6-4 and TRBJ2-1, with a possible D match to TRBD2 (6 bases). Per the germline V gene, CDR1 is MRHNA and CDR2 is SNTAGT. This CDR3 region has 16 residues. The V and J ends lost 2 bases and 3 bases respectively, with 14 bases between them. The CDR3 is CASSDIWGVSYNEQFF. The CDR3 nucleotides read TGTGCCAGCAGTGACATCTGGGGGGTCAGCTACAATGAGCAGTTCTTC.

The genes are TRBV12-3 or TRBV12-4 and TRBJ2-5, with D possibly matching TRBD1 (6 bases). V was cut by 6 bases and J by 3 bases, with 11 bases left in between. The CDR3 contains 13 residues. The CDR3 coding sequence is TGTGCCAGCAGCGGACAGCAGAAAGAGACCCAGTACTTC. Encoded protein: CASSGQQKETQYF.

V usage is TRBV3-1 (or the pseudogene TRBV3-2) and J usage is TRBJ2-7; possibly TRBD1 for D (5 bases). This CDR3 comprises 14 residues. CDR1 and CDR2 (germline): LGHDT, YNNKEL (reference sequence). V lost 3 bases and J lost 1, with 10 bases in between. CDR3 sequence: CASSHRVGSYEQYF. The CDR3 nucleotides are TGTGCCAGCAGCCACAGGGTCGGTTCCTACGAGCAGTACTTC.